This TCR beta chain was recorded in a study of T cell responses to AZD1222 COVID-19 vaccine. Overall study results and limits: Donor demographics were predominantly white British with a female majority; clonal diversity may be underestimated.

Profiled with immunoSEQ multiplex PCR; TCRdb holds only in-frame clones, not every one. The sample records roughly 190,000 clones, 80% to 95% being singletons. Comment on this clone: The antigen is not known.

The CDR3 runs to 14 residues. Germline CDR1 MDHEN, CDR2 SYDVKM. V dropped 2 bases and J dropped 8; count of bases not matched to a gene: 5. This chain links TRBV28 with TRBJ1-4; 7 nucleotides match TRBD1. The clonotype was recovered from an adult in good health. Source: peripheral blood, taken on day 0 of AZD1222 vaccination. The DNA for the CDR3 is TGTGCCAGCAGTTTAGACAGGGCGGGAGAAAAACTGTTTTTT. It codes for CASSLDRAGEKLFF.